This TCR beta chain was captured in a study of long-term antiretroviral therapy in people with HIV. The study's findings and limits: Drawn between about 2004 and 2017, the blood was possibly obtained under older ART regimens. Transplant donor controls retained higher diversity, though diversity increased after ART.

immunoSEQ v3.0 was run at survey level. Sequencing was intended to reach roughly 40,000-55,000 T-cell genomes per sample. The repertoire was sequenced with immunoSEQ multiplex PCR; TCRdb's copy has only in-frame clones and lacks some. In the table there are 9,500 to 15,000 clones, approximately 79% of which are singletons. V was clipped by 0 bases and J by 9 bases; unmatched bases: 5. Germline values: CDR1 SGHRS, CDR2 YFSETQ. The CDR3 consists of 14 residues. Details on this clone: Its antigen is unidentified.

The chain recombines TRBV5-1 with TRBJ2-1; 8 nucleotides align to TRBD2. The TCR sequence derives from a woman in her thirties or forties with HIV. The sample consisted of unsorted PBMCs, taken 0.8 years before starting antiretroviral therapy. CDR3 DNA: TGCGCCAGCAGCTTGGTGGGACTAGAGGGTGAGCAGTTCTTC. This encodes CASSLVGLEGEQFF.